The source of this TCR beta chain is a study of tumor-infiltrating lymphocytes in primary liver carcinoma. DNA and RNA were both co-extracted from 20-30 mg of bulk tissue that had not been sorted. For this clonotype: Compared with germline, one end of the junction differs, possibly owing to a read error.

Germline assignment: CDR1 LGHNA and CDR2 YSLEER. The CDR3 contains 17 residues. Production of TCR beta cDNA used around 500 ng total RNA together with a constant-region primer. ARM-PCR, slightly modified, supplied the TCR beta libraries through three nested multiplex PCR rounds. Running 10 cycles apiece, the first two PCR rounds relied on TRBV1-TRBV30 forward primers together with a C-beta reverse primer. One entry per CDR3 protein, called by TCRdb with MiXCR from the multiplex PCR reads. The table records fewer than 75,000 distinct CDR3 sequences, about 65% of them present only once. The sequence was obtained from a man aged 35-49 years with primary liver carcinoma and hepatitis B virus infection. This chain connects TRBV4-3 to TRBJ2-3; D may be TRBD2 (6 bases). Sequencing input: liver tumor tissue from sampling region 4. As for subset: tumor region T4, right-lateral pole. This chain's CDR3 is CASNQDEGSGDRDTQYF. CDR3 nucleotides: TGCGCCAGCAACCAAGACGAGGGGTCGGGAGACAGAGATACGCAGTATTTT.